A selection of T cell receptor beta chains follows, all from one sample in a study of blood T cell repertoires in COVID-19. Produced via immunoSEQ multiplex PCR; TCRdb's table is partial and in-frame only. This sample has under 100,000 clones, with over 75% found just once. Sequencing was done on a sample of peripheral blood. The receptors here all came from a man older than 75 with active or convalescent COVID-19. The CDR3 runs from the conserved cysteine through the conserved F or W. D genes are given only for firm matches. The size field is filled for only some rows; it gives once, few, many or a size class.

j_call clone_size v_call d_call cdr3_aa cdr3_nt
TRBJ1-2 once TRBV5-4 NA CASSSIQGPYGYTF TGTGCCAGCAGCTCCATACAGGGCCCCTATGGCTACACCTTC
TRBJ2-3 NA TRBV4-3 NA CASSQDWGRGSLDTQYF TGCGCCAGCAGCCAAGATTGGGGCAGGGGATCGTTGGATACGCAGTATTTT
TRBJ2-7 NA TRBV5-4 TRBD1 CASSLLGQSYEQYF TGTGCCAGCAGCTTGCTGGGACAGAGCTACGAGCAGTACTTC
TRBJ1-2 NA TRBV6-5 TRBD1 CASRHGTGEGYTF TGTGCCAGCAGGCACGGGACAGGGGAAGGCTACACCTTC
TRBJ1-6 NA TRBV10-3 NA CAITGGDHSPLHF TGTGCCATCACGGGGGGGGATCACTCACCCCTCCACTTT
TRBJ2-3 NA TRBV7-9 TRBD1 CASSAPIGQGSADTQYF TGTGCCAGCAGCGCCCCCATCGGACAGGGGTCCGCAGATACGCAGTATTTT
TRBJ1-1 NA TRBV7-8 NA CASSLGSPEAFF TGTGCCAGCAGCTTGGGGAGTCCGGAAGCTTTCTTT
TRBJ2-3 NA TRBV6-5 NA CASTRSGNTDTQYF TGTGCCAGCACCCGGAGCGGAAACACAGATACGCAGTATTTT
TRBJ1-4 few TRBV7-9 TRBD1 CASSPKGALPTNEKLFF TGTGCCAGCAGCCCTAAGGGGGCCCTTCCAACTAATGAAAAACTGTTTTTT
TRBJ2-2 NA TRBV15 NA CATSRTAPGTGELFF TGTGCCACCAGCAGGACAGCCCCGGGCACCGGGGAGCTGTTTTTT
TRBJ1-3 NA TRBV28 NA CASSTNLQGRRGLGTIYF TGTGCCAGCAGCACTAACCTACAGGGACGACGGGGCCTAGGCACCATATATTTT
TRBJ1-2 NA TRBV12-3/TRBV12-4 NA CASRAAEVYGYTF TGTGCCAGCAGGGCGGCAGAGGTCTATGGCTACACCTTC
TRBJ2-3 NA TRBV3-1/TRBV3-2 NA CASSQWKREKGTQYF TGTGCCAGCAGCCAATGGAAGAGGGAAAAGGGTACGCAGTATTTT
TRBJ1-6 NA TRBV28 TRBD1 CASSLRRGQGFNSPLHF TGTGCCAGCAGTTTGCGTCGGGGACAGGGATTTAATTCACCCCTCCACTTT
TRBJ2-4 once TRBV6-6 NA CASTTYTGGNIQYF TGTGCCAGCACAACCTACACTGGAGGAAACATTCAGTACTTC
TRBJ1-2 NA TRBV5-1 NA CASSLRQGSHSNYGYTF TGCGCCAGCAGCTTGAGGCAGGGGTCTCACAGTAACTATGGCTACACCTTC
TRBJ2-5 NA TRBV7-2 NA CASSLVGGAAPTQYF TGTGCCAGCAGCTTAGTTGGCGGGGCGGCGCCGACCCAGTACTTC
TRBJ1-2 NA TRBV7-9 NA CATTDSRDYGYTF TGTGCCACTACGGACAGTCGGGACTATGGCTACACCTTC
TRBJ2-5 NA TRBV28 TRBD2 CASSRTSGGHGDF TGTGCCAGCAGCCGTACTAGCGGGGGACACGGGGACTTC
TRBJ1-2 NA TRBV25-1 TRBD1 CASSDGWGTGDDGYTF TGTGCCAGCAGTGACGGGTGGGGGACAGGAGATGATGGCTACACCTTC
TRBJ2-3 once TRBV10-1 TRBD2 CASNSGTSGQDTQYF TGCGCCAGCAATTCGGGGACTAGCGGCCAAGATACGCAGTATTTT
TRBJ2-6 NA TRBV10-3 TRBD1 CATKTGAGFGANVLTF TGTGCCACCAAGACAGGGGCCGGATTCGGGGCCAACGTCCTGACTTTC
TRBJ2-6 NA TRBV27 NA CASSLSFGQRGSGANVLTF TGTGCCAGCAGTTTATCTTTCGGACAGCGGGGCTCTGGGGCCAACGTCCTGACTTTC
TRBJ1-6 NA TRBV30 NA CAWVIGGNSPLHF TGTGCCTGGGTCATTGGAGGAAATTCACCCCTCCACTTT
TRBJ2-5 NA TRBV14 NA CASSQDEVGTQQETQYF TGTGCCAGCAGCCAAGATGAGGTCGGGACACAACAAGAGACCCAGTACTTC
TRBJ1-2 once TRBV25-1 NA CASRGLSGYTF TGTGCCAGCAGGGGACTCTCTGGCTACACCTTC
TRBJ1-3 few TRBV15 NA CATSAKTGYSGNTIYF TGTGCCACCAGCGCAAAAACAGGTTACTCTGGAAACACCATATATTTT
TRBJ1-2 NA TRBV27 TRBD1 CASSPGQARYTF TGTGCCAGCAGTCCGGGACAGGCTCGCTACACCTTC
TRBJ2-2 few TRBV19 TRBD1 CASSTLGTANTGELFF TGTGCCAGTAGTACGCTAGGGACAGCGAACACCGGGGAGCTGTTTTTT
TRBJ1-3 few TRBV6-5 NA CASSPTGSSGNTIYF TGTGCCAGCAGTCCTACAGGGAGCTCTGGAAACACCATATATTTT
TRBJ1-4 NA TRBV5-5 NA CASSLARELFF TGTGCCAGCAGCTTGGCCCGGGAACTGTTTTTT
TRBJ1-2 NA TRBV5-1 TRBD1 CASSLVPDRVDGYTF TGCGCCAGCAGCTTGGTCCCCGACAGGGTTGACGGCTACACCTTC
TRBJ2-2 NA TRBV29-1 NA CTAQLVDTGELFF TGCACAGCGCAGTTAGTCGACACCGGGGAGCTGTTTTTT
TRBJ1-5 NA TRBV30 NA CAWRDSSNQPQHF TGTGCCTGGAGGGACAGCAGCAATCAGCCCCAGCATTTT
TRBJ1-1 NA TRBV5-8 NA CARRHVKGGGGSTEAFF TGTGCCAGACGTCACGTAAAGGGGGGGGGCGGTAGCACTGAAGCTTTCTTT